These 24 T cell receptor beta chains were all obtained from the same sample, sequenced in a study of beta chain features in type 1 diabetes (dated by TCRdb to 2017 to 2018). The library was built by means of the immunoSEQ multiplex PCR assay. The entire isolated RNA was reverse transcribed using the High Capacity cDNA Reverse Transcription Kit, and thus expressed TCRB transcripts were sequenced. TCRdb carries this immuneACCESS record with in-frame sequences only. Its versions omit some clonotypes, under half of them owing to an unresolved V gene in the studies checked, with the rest unexplained. In this sample the table shows under 500,000 clones, about 32% of which occur a single time. The ten largest make up 0.05% to 0.065% of the sample. The sample consisted of naive CD4+ T cells from blood. Taken with the paper, the label for cell subset or site translates to: true naive CD4+ T cells. These receptor sequences come from a man aged 18 to 30 in good health.

V usage is TRBV30 and J usage is TRBJ2-2, with D perhaps being TRBD1 or TRBD2 (5 bases each). V lost 5 bases and J lost 6, with 13 bases in between. Germline V lookup: CDR1 GTSNPN, CDR2 SVGIG (reference sequence). The CDR3 runs to 13 residues. The chain's CDR3 is CAWQKRGPGELFF. CDR3 DNA: TGTGCCTGGCAAAAGAGGGGTCCCGGGGAGCTGTTTTTT.

This clone showed up just once. In DNA, the CDR3 is TGTGCCAGCAGCTTAAACAGGCCCGGTGAGCAGTTCTTC. This codes for CASSLNRPGEQFF. V is TRBV7-3 and J is TRBJ2-1; D might be TRBD1 (5 bases). The CDR3 has 13 residues. Per the germline V gene, CDR1 is SGHTA and CDR2 is FQGTGA. Between the trimmed V and J ends, which lost 1 base and 9 bases, there was a span of 10 bases.

This chain connects TRBV6-1 to TRBJ2-5, with 8 positions matching TRBD2. The CDR3 runs to 14 residues. Germline CDR1 and CDR2: MNHNS and SASEGT. V was clipped by 4 bases and J by 5 bases; unmatched bases: 6. This CDR3 reads CASSVIGRGETQYF. CDR3 coding DNA: TGTGCCAGCAGTGTAATCGGGAGGGGGGAGACCCAGTACTTC.

A few counts support this clone. V usage is TRBV11-2 and J usage is TRBJ1-1; no firm D call. V lost 4 bases and J lost 5, with 11 bases in between. Germline lookup yields CDR1 SGHAT and CDR2 FQNNGV. The CDR3 is 13 residues long. As DNA, the CDR3 is TGTGCCAGCAGCTCAAACCTGGGGACTGAAGCTTTCTTT. This encodes CASSSNLGTEAFF. The full variable domain, rest sourced from reference TRBV11-2 and TRBJ1-1, is EAGVAQSPRYKIIEKRQSVAFWCNPISGHATLYWYQQILGQGPKLLIQFQNNGVVDDSQLPKDRFSAERLKGVDSTLKIQPAKLEDSAVYLCASSSNLGTEAFFGQGTRLTVV.

This clone turned up a few times. CDR3 sequence: CASSQVVSSRYNEQFF. The CDR3 region has the DNA TGTGCCAGCAGCCAAGTGGTCTCGTCCCGCTACAATGAGCAGTTCTTC. The chain carries TRBV14 and TRBJ2-1, with D unclear. CDR3 length: 16 residues. Germline V lookup: CDR1 SGHDN, CDR2 FVKESK. Between the trimmed V and J ends, which lost 1 base and 3 bases, there was a span of 13 bases.

The CDR3 protein is CASMRLAGGSEQFF. The CDR3 region has the DNA TGCGCCAGCATGCGACTAGCGGGAGGAAGTGAGCAGTTCTTC. The chain carries TRBV10-1 and TRBJ2-1, with 13 bases aligning to TRBD2. Trimming took 7 bases from V and 9 from J; bases not matched to a gene: 6. This CDR3 is built from 14 residues. In germline, CDR1 is WNHNN, CDR2 SYGVQD (reference sequence).

This clone has just a few counts. The CDR3 here is CSATPFGPQHF. The CDR3 nucleotides are TGCAGTGCTACCCCCTTCGGGCCCCAGCATTTT. The chain has TRBV20-1 and TRBJ1-5; D unclear. The V and J ends lost 4 bases and 9 bases respectively, with 10 bases between them. Germline CDR1 is DFQATT and CDR2 is SNEGSKA (reference sequence). The CDR3 has 11 residues.

The chain recombines TRBV7-2 with TRBJ2-5; D might be TRBD1 or TRBD2, each matching 5 bases. Trimming took 6 bases from V and 9 from J, leaving 20 bases between them. The CDR3 length is 14 residues. From germline, CDR1 is SGHTA and CDR2 FQGNSA. The CDR3 bases are TGTGCCAGCAGTATGGACCGGGACCAAAGGCCCCAGTACTTC. Amino acids: CASSMDRDQRPQYF. Looking up the rest from reference TRBV7-2 and TRBJ2-5 gives the full variable domain: GAGVSQSPSNKVTEKGKDVELRCDPISGHTALYWYRQSLGQGLEFLIYFQGNSAPDKSGLPSDRFSAERTGGSVSTLTIQRTQQEDSAVYLCASSMDRDQRPQYFGPGTRLLVL.

This clone was observed a handful of times. The V call is TRBV9, the J call TRBJ2-1, with 11 bases matching TRBD1. V shed 4 bases and J 4 bases; nucleotides not matched to a gene: 4. CDR3 length: 15 residues. Germline loops: CDR1 SGDLS, CDR2 YYNGEE. Here the CDR3 DNA reads TGTGCCAGCAGCACCGGACAGGGGGCTTACAATGAGCAGTTCTTC. Its protein product is CASSTGQGAYNEQFF.

This clone was seen a handful of times. The chain couples TRBV4-3 to TRBJ2-3, with TRBD2 identical over 10 bases. CDR3 length: 15 residues. The V gene's germline CDR1 is LGHNA and CDR2 YSLEER. With V trimmed by 3 bases and J by 3 bases, 3 bases remained unmatched. CDR3 loop: CASSHQLAGTDTQYF. As DNA, the CDR3 is TGCGCCAGCAGCCACCAACTAGCGGGGACAGATACGCAGTATTTT.

This chain links TRBV30 with TRBJ2-5; TRBD1 aligns across 8 bases. Germline values: CDR1 GTSNPN, CDR2 SVGIG (reference sequence). CDR3 length: 16 residues. V was pared by 5 bases and J by 1 base, with 12 bases of the junction left unmatched. The CDR3 DNA is TGTGCCTGGTCGGACCTGGGACAGGAGCCCCAAGAGACCCAGTACTTC. Translating gives CAWSDLGQEPQETQYF.

CDR3 protein: CASSLGSLNTGELFF. CDR3 nucleotide sequence: TGTGCCAGCAGCTTGGGGAGTCTTAACACCGGGGAGCTGTTTTTT. The V call is TRBV7-3, the J call TRBJ2-2; tentative D call: TRBD2 (5 bases). V dropped 3 bases and J dropped 2 bases, with 10 bases sitting between them. The CDR3 spans 15 residues. The V gene's germline CDR1 is SGHTA and CDR2 FQGTGA.

In its sample, this clone was seen a few times. V and J are TRBV6-5 and TRBJ2-1, with no clear D. Germline CDR1 reads MNHEY; CDR2 reads SVGAGI. The CDR3 totals 12 residues. CDR3 sequence: CASSRANNEQFF. In DNA form, the CDR3 reads TGTGCTTCGAGTAGGGCCAACAATGAGCAGTTCTTC.

Here the CDR3 reads CATSRGGVWDTQYF. CDR3 sequence (DNA): TGTGCCACCAGCAGAGGTGGGGTCTGGGATACGCAGTATTTT. The V call is TRBV15, the J call TRBJ2-3; unclear D gene. Germline CDR1 reads LNHNV; CDR2 reads YYDKDF (reference sequence). V lost 1 base and J 6 bases, leaving 11 bases between the germline ends. This CDR3 region has 14 residues.

As concerns this clone: The same CDR3 is also encoded by other DNA sequences in this sample. This chain uses TRBV30 with TRBJ1-5; D gene uncertain. V was cut by 1 base and J by 0 bases, with 1 base left in between. Germline values: CDR1 GTSNPN, CDR2 SVGIG (reference sequence). The CDR3 is made up of 12 amino acids. DNA of the CDR3: TGTGCCTGGAGTGGTAGCAATCAGCCCCAGCATTTT. Its protein product is CAWSGSNQPQHF.

The chain joins TRBV19 to TRBJ2-3; D unresolved. CDR1 is LNHDA and CDR2 is SQIVND in the germline V gene (reference sequence). The CDR3 extends over 14 amino acids. Between the trimmed V and J ends, which lost 5 bases and 0 bases, there was a span of 9 bases. CDR3 DNA sequence: TGTGCCAGTAGTCCTAAGACTAGCACAGATACGCAGTATTTT. It specifies CASSPKTSTDTQYF.

The chain carries TRBV10-3 and TRBJ2-5; 7 bases agree with TRBD2. The CDR3 sequence is 11 residues long. From germline, CDR1 is ENHRY and CDR2 SYGVKD. The CDR3 sequence: CAASGEETQYF. In DNA, the CDR3 is TGTGCGGCTAGCGGCGAAGAGACCCAGTACTTC.

A few counts support this clone. The chain carries TRBV6-5 and TRBJ2-7; D possibly corresponds to TRBD1 (6 bases). Germline assignment: CDR1 MNHEY and CDR2 SVGAGI. The V end was cut by 6 bases, the J end by 7 bases, with 16 bases between. The CDR3 covers 13 residues. CDR3 DNA sequence: TGTGCCAGCAGCGCGACAGGTTCGGGGGAGCAGTACTTC. Translation: CASSATGSGEQYF.

Only a few counts were recorded for this clone. The J gene is TRBJ2-5, the V gene TRBV25-1; no definite D call. The CDR3 totals 15 residues. The germline CDR1 and CDR2 sequences are MGHDK and SYGVNS. The germline V and J ends were trimmed by 0 bases and 5 bases, with 13 bases remaining between them. The CDR3 DNA is TGTGCCAGCAGTGAATACAACCGTGAGTGGGAGACCCAGTACTTC. Its protein product is CASSEYNREWETQYF.

The chain carries TRBV15 and TRBJ1-2, with a possible D match to TRBD1 (6 bases). Trimming shortened V by 5 bases and J by 11 bases, and 18 bases separated the two germline ends. Germline V gives CDR1 LNHNV, CDR2 YYDKDF (reference sequence). The CDR3 is 13 residues long. The CDR3 DNA sequence: TGTGCCACCAGCCTGGACAGCCGAGGGTTATACACCTTC. Translating gives CATSLDSRGLYTF.

The chain joins TRBV30 to TRBJ2-1, with TRBD2 matching 8 bases. The J segment lost 0 bases and the V segment lost 4 bases, leaving 2 bases of the junction unmatched. CDR3 length: 14 amino acids. Germline V gene sequence: CDR1 GTSNPN, CDR2 SVGIG (reference sequence). DNA for the CDR3: TGTGCCTGGACCGGGACTAGCTCCTACAATGAGCAGTTCTTC. It is translated as CAWTGTSSYNEQFF.

This clone showed up just once. The chain has TRBV7-9 and TRBJ2-3, with 11 bases identical to TRBD2. With 1 base clipped from V and 3 bases from J, the junction kept 0 bases outside the gene matches. The CDR3 loop spans 15 amino acids. Germline CDR1 and CDR2: SEHNR and FQNEAQ (reference sequence). The CDR3 bases are TGTGCCAGCAGCTTAGGACTAGCGGGGACAGATACGCAGTATTTT. Translated: CASSLGLAGTDTQYF.

In its sample, this clone was seen a few times. V and J are TRBV4-2 and TRBJ1-2; D gene unclear. This CDR3 contains 14 residues. Germline CDR1 and CDR2: LGHNA and YNFKEQ. Deletions cut 0 bases from V and 4 bases from J, with 9 bases between. CDR3 sequence reads: CASSQDPKSYGYTF. CDR3 nucleotide sequence: TGTGCCAGCAGCCAAGATCCCAAGAGCTATGGCTACACCTTC.

This chain links TRBV5-1 with TRBJ2-1; D is uncertain. The CDR3 is 14 residues long. Germline V CDR1 and CDR2: SGHRS, YFSETQ. The V and J ends lost 1 base and 8 bases respectively, with 13 bases between them. The CDR3 bases are TGCGCCAGCAGCTTGCTATCGGGCGCAGATGAGCAGTTCTTC. Translating it yields CASSLLSGADEQFF.